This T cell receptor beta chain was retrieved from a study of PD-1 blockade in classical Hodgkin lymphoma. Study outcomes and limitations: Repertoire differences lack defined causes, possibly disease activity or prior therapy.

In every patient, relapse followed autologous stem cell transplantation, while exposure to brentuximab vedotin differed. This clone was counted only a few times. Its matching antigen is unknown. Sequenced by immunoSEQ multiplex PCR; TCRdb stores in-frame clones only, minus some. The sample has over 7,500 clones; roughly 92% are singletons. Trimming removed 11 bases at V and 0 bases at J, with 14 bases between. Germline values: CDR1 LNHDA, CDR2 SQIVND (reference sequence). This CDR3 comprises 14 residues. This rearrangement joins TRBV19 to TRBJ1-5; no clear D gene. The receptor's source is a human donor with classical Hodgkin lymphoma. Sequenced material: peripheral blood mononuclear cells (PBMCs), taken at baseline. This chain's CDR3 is CAVKPDFSNQPQHF. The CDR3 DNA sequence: TGTGCCGTTAAGCCGGACTTTAGCAATCAGCCCCAGCATTTT.